The 24 T cell receptor beta chains below come from one sample, sequenced in a study of graft-versus-host responses after intestinal transplantation. These receptors have no identified antigens. Assay used: immunoSEQ multiplex PCR; TCRdb lists only in-frame clones, some missing. The sample has approximately 130,000 clones, more than 90% seen once. The sequencing used unstimulated CD4+ T cells sorted from spleen or lymph node cells, collected before intestinal transplant. Every receptor here comes from a human donor who received an intestinal transplant.

This clone appeared a single time. The V gene is TRBV5-4, the J gene TRBJ1-1; TRBD1 aligns across 10 bases. The germline V gene has CDR1 SGHNT and CDR2 YYREEE (reference sequence). The V gene end was trimmed by 0 bases and the J gene end by 1 base; junction bases not matched to a gene: 0. The CDR3 loop spans 15 amino acids. The CDR3 DNA is TGTGCCAGCAGCTTGGGGGACAGGGGGAACACTGAAGCTTTCTTT. It translates to CASSLGDRGNTEAFF.

This clone was recorded only once. This chain joins TRBV7-9 and TRBJ2-5; a weak D match, TRBD2 (5 bases). CDR3 length equals 17 residues. Trimming pared 1 base from V and 5 bases from J, leaving 20 bases between. The germline gives CDR1 SEHNR, CDR2 FQNEAQ (reference sequence). In DNA form, the CDR3 reads TGTGCCAGCAGCTTAGGGGTCGGGTCTTCTAGCCTGGAGACCCAGTACTTC. It encodes CASSLGVGSSSLETQYF.

The V gene is TRBV11-2, the J gene TRBJ1-6; a possible D gene is TRBD1 (6 bases). Germline values: CDR1 SGHAT, CDR2 FQNNGV. The germline V and J ends were trimmed by 3 bases and 6 bases, with 9 bases remaining between them. The CDR3 covers 14 residues. This chain's CDR3 is CASSFGQPNSPLHF. Written as DNA, the CDR3 is TGTGCCAGCAGCTTCGGACAGCCTAATTCACCCCTCCACTTT.

V usage is TRBV15 and J usage is TRBJ2-1, with 8 bases identical to TRBD2. CDR3 length: 16 residues. V was clipped by 3 bases and J by 5 bases; unmatched bases: 9. Germline V gene sequence: CDR1 LNHNV, CDR2 YYDKDF (reference sequence). CDR3 in amino acids: CATSRERGPQNNEQFF. DNA for the CDR3: TGTGCCACCAGCAGGGAGCGGGGGCCACAAAACAATGAGCAGTTCTTC.

The chain links TRBV15 to TRBJ2-7, with TRBD1 matching over 8 bases. The CDR3 runs 15 residues. Per the germline V gene, CDR1 is LNHNV and CDR2 is YYDKDF (reference sequence). With 3 bases clipped from V and 5 bases from J, the junction kept 9 bases outside the gene matches. The CDR3 sequence: CATSRDRDRLDEQYF. CDR3 DNA sequence: TGTGCCACCAGCAGGGACCGGGACAGGCTCGACGAGCAGTACTTC. The variable domain in full, completed from reference TRBV15 and TRBJ2-7, reads DAMVIQNPRYQVTQFGKPVTLSCSQTLNHNVMYWYQQKSSQAPKLLFHYYDKDFNNEADTPDNFQSRRPNTSFCFLDIRSPGLGDTAMYLCATSRDRDRLDEQYFGPGTRLTVT.

V gene TRBV2 combines with J gene TRBJ1-3; 7 bases match TRBD1. The germline CDR1 and CDR2 sequences are SNHLY and FYNNEI. The CDR3 has 12 residues. V lost 8 bases and J lost 8; bases outside the gene matches: 6. CDR3 amino acids: CASGRQGHTIYF. DNA for the CDR3: TGTGCCAGCGGCCGACAGGGCCACACCATATATTTT.

The chain couples TRBV27 to TRBJ2-3; D is tentatively TRBD1 or TRBD2 (5 bases each). The germline gives CDR1 MNHEY, CDR2 SMNVEV (reference sequence). V dropped 3 bases and J dropped 5 bases, with 9 bases sitting between them. The CDR3 length is 13 residues. The CDR3 here is CASSLGVLDTQYF. DNA of the CDR3: TGTGCCAGCAGTTTGGGGGTTTTAGATACGCAGTATTTT.

The rearrangement links TRBV23-1 to TRBJ2-2; TRBD1 matches at 7 bases. TRBV23-1 is an ORF for which the function is uncertain. The CDR3 is 14 amino acids. Unmatched junction bases numbered 5, after V lost 3 bases and J lost 7 bases. CDR3 nucleotide sequence: TGCGCCAGCAGTCACCCGGGACAGCACGGGGAGCTGTTTTTT. The encoded protein is CASSHPGQHGELFF.

The V gene is TRBV2, the J gene TRBJ1-5; the D gene is possibly TRBD1 (6 bases). V was clipped by 6 bases and J by 1 base, with 13 bases between them. CDR3 length equals 15 residues. CDR1 is SNHLY, CDR2 FYNNEI, per germline. CDR3 loop: CASRKTGQSNQPQHF. Written as DNA, the CDR3 is TGTGCCAGCAGGAAGACGGGACAAAGCAATCAGCCCCAGCATTTT.

The chain combines TRBV6-1 with TRBJ2-7; D possibly corresponds to TRBD2 (6 bases). Germline loops: CDR1 MNHNS, CDR2 SASEGT. V dropped 6 bases and J dropped 6 bases, with 15 bases sitting between them. The CDR3 length is 13 residues. CDR3 in DNA: TGTGCCAGCAGCGAAATACGGGGAGGCGAGCAGTACTTC. This encodes CASSEIRGGEQYF.

The chain recombines TRBV14 with TRBJ2-7; no reliable D call. The CDR3 loop spans 15 amino acids. Germline V lookup: CDR1 SGHDN, CDR2 FVKESK. V was shortened by 0 bases and J by 0 bases, with 9 bases between the two germline ends. CDR3 nucleotides: TGTGCCAGCAGCCAAGAAGGCCTCCCCTCCTACGAGCAGTACTTC. It yields the protein CASSQEGLPSYEQYF.

This sequence joins TRBV9 and TRBJ2-6, with D uncertain. The ends were cut back, 0 bases at V and 3 bases at J, with 4 bases in the middle. Germline CDR1 is SGDLS and CDR2 is YYNGEE. The CDR3 runs to 14 residues. CDR3 loop: CASSVGVGANVLTF. DNA of the CDR3: TGTGCCAGCAGCGTAGGAGTTGGGGCCAACGTCCTGACTTTC.

CDR3 bases: TGTGCCAGCGCTAAGCCGGCACTTTATGGCTACACCTTC. Amino acids: CASAKPALYGYTF. The chain couples TRBV6-6 to TRBJ1-2, with unresolved D. The CDR3 runs to 13 residues. With 8 bases removed from V and 5 bases from J, the gap between germline ends came to 15 bases. CDR1 is MNHNY and CDR2 is SVGAGI in the germline V gene (reference sequence).

This clone appeared once. In the same sample, other DNA sequences code for this CDR3. V is TRBV20-1 and J is TRBJ2-1; no reliable D call. Germline assignment: CDR1 DFQATT and CDR2 SNEGSKA (reference sequence). The CDR3 has 11 residues. V lost 5 bases, J lost 3 bases, and 5 bases lay in between. In DNA, the CDR3 is TGCAGTGCTCCAGACTACAATGAGCAGTTCTTC. As protein: CSAPDYNEQFF.

V gene TRBV7-9 combines with J gene TRBJ2-3; D perhaps matches TRBD1 (6 bases). From germline, CDR1 is SEHNR and CDR2 FQNEAQ (reference sequence). Trimming removed 5 bases from V and 4 bases from J, with 25 bases in between. The CDR3 runs 18 residues. The CDR3: CASSPNFGGRGVADTQYF. CDR3 nucleotide sequence: TGTGCCAGCAGCCCGAACTTTGGGGGCCGGGGAGTCGCAGATACGCAGTATTTT.

The chain is built from TRBV11-2 and TRBJ1-2; D remains ambiguous. The CDR3 sequence is 15 residues long. CDR1 SGHAT and CDR2 FQNNGV come from the germline V gene. V lost 0 bases to trimming and J lost 2 bases, with 10 bases between them. The CDR3 bases are TGTGCCAGCAGCTTAGATTTTAGGCAGAACTATGGCTACACCTTC. Residues: CASSLDFRQNYGYTF.

The chain carries TRBV6-1 and TRBJ1-6; no clear D gene. Deletions cut 5 bases from V and 4 bases from J, with 3 bases between. Germline V lookup: CDR1 MNHNS, CDR2 SASEGT. The CDR3 covers 12 residues. The CDR3 reads CASSRYNSPLHF. In DNA form, the CDR3 reads TGTGCCAGCAGTCGATATAATTCACCCCTCCACTTT.

The genes are TRBV19 and TRBJ2-3, with D uncertain. Germline V lookup: CDR1 LNHDA, CDR2 SQIVND (reference sequence). The CDR3 has 13 amino acids. The V gene lost 5 bases and the J gene lost 4 bases, with 10 bases spanning the gap. CDR3 residues: CASSVYSSDTQYF. For the CDR3, the DNA is TGTGCCAGTAGTGTTTACTCCTCAGATACGCAGTATTTT. The variable domain in full, completed from reference TRBV19 and TRBJ2-3, reads DGGITQSPKYLFRKEGQNVTLSCEQNLNHDAMYWYRQDPGQGLRLIYYSQIVNDFQKGDIAEGYSVSREKKESFPLTVTSAQKNPTAFYLCASSVYSSDTQYFGPGTRLTVL.

The rearrangement joins TRBV2 to TRBJ2-5, with a tentative D call TRBD2 (7 bases). This CDR3 is built from 14 residues. Germline CDR1 SNHLY, CDR2 FYNNEI. V lost 7 bases and J 5 bases, leaving 17 bases between the germline ends. CDR3 sequence (DNA): TGTGCCAGCAACCAAGGCGGGGGCCTGGAGACCCAGTACTTC. Its translation: CASNQGGGLETQYF.

The chain links TRBV6-6 to TRBJ1-1, with D maybe TRBD1 (6 bases). The CDR3 spans 15 residues. Germline V gives CDR1 MNHNY, CDR2 SVGAGI (reference sequence). Deletions cut 2 bases from V and 1 base from J, with 11 bases between. The DNA of the CDR3 is TGTGCCAGCAGTTACACCCTGACAGGGAACACTGAAGCTTTCTTT. Protein sequence: CASSYTLTGNTEAFF.

V is TRBV5-1 and J is TRBJ2-5; 8 nucleotides line up with TRBD1. V lost 3 bases to trimming and J lost 1 base; unmatched junction nucleotides: 5. The CDR3 is made up of 15 amino acids. CDR1 and CDR2 from the germline V gene are SGHRS and YFSETQ. In nucleotides, the CDR3 is TGCGCCAGCAGCTCGACAGGGGTACTCCAAGAGACCCAGTACTTC. Protein sequence: CASSSTGVLQETQYF.

The rearrangement links TRBV14 to TRBJ2-3; 7 positions agree with TRBD1. Losses at the gene ends were 2 bases for V and 3 bases for J; bases not matched to a gene: 8. Per germline, CDR1 SGHDN and CDR2 FVKESK. The CDR3 extends over 16 amino acids. The CDR3 region has the DNA TGTGCCAGCAGCCAACGCCGGGACAGATCGACAGATACGCAGTATTTT. Protein product: CASSQRRDRSTDTQYF. The full variable domain, completed using reference TRBV14 and TRBJ2-3, is EAGVTQFPSHSVIEKGQTVTLRCDPISGHDNLYWYRRVMGKEIKFLLHFVKESKQDESGMPNNRFLAERTGGTYSTLKVQPAELEDSGVYFCASSQRRDRSTDTQYFGPGTRLTVL.

J is TRBJ1-2 and V is TRBV6-5; no clear D. With 0 bases removed from V and 4 bases from J, the gap between germline ends came to 12 bases. Germline values: CDR1 MNHEY, CDR2 SVGAGI. The CDR3 consists of 15 residues. DNA for the CDR3: TGTGCCAGCAGTTACTCGGCGCTGGGCGGCTATGGCTACACCTTC. This sequence encodes CASSYSALGGYGYTF.

This chain joins TRBV5-1 and TRBJ2-1; 8 bases are shared with TRBD2. CDR3 length equals 14 residues. Germline values: CDR1 SGHRS, CDR2 YFSETQ. V lost 3 bases and J lost 6; bases outside the gene matches: 5. The CDR3 spells CASSYGGAGNEQFF. The CDR3 DNA follows: TGCGCCAGCAGCTACGGGGGGGCTGGCAATGAGCAGTTCTTC. Combining the CDR3 with reference TRBV5-1 and TRBJ2-1 gives the whole variable domain KAGVTQTPRYLIKTRGQQVTLSCSPISGHRSVSWYQQTPGQGLQFLFEYFSETQRNKGNFPGRFSGRQFSNSRSEMNVSTLELGDSALYLCASSYGGAGNEQFFGPGTRLTVL.